A single sample is the source of the 18 T cell receptor beta chains below, sequenced in a study of blood T cell repertoires in COVID-19. Repertoires were generated with immunoSEQ multiplex PCR, while TCRdb's copy carries only in-frame clones and drops some. The table lists approximately 120,000 clones, more than 85% of them singletons. Input material: peripheral blood. The receptors derive from a man between 45 and 60 years old with COVID-19, enrolled during active disease.

The CDR3 region is CAWSPPDRGRRGYGYTF. The DNA for the CDR3 is TGTGCCTGGAGTCCCCCGGACAGGGGGCGGCGGGGCTATGGCTACACCTTC. The V gene is TRBV30, the J gene TRBJ1-2; 11 bases fit TRBD1. With V trimmed by 2 bases and J by 4 bases, 12 bases remained unmatched. Per germline, CDR1 GTSNPN and CDR2 SVGIG (reference sequence). The CDR3 is 17 amino acids.

The chain combines TRBV6-1 with TRBJ2-7, with 14 bases matching TRBD2. The CDR3 contains 16 residues. V lost 0 bases and J lost 5; bases outside the gene matches: 3. In germline, CDR1 is MNHNS, CDR2 SASEGT. The DNA of the CDR3 is TGTGCCAGCAGTGAAGCGCCGGGACTAGCGGGAGACGAGCAGTACTTC. Protein: CASSEAPGLAGDEQYF.

The genes are TRBV25-1 and TRBJ2-1; TRBD1 matches 7 bases. Germline CDR1 and CDR2: MGHDK and SYGVNS. With 4 bases clipped from V and 7 bases from J, the junction kept 10 bases outside the gene matches. The CDR3 totals 15 residues. CDR3 residues: CASSGGFQGENEQFF. The CDR3 DNA follows: TGTGCCAGCAGTGGGGGCTTTCAGGGGGAAAATGAGCAGTTCTTC.

The chain carries TRBV19 and TRBJ2-1; weak D call: TRBD1 (6 bases). The CDR3 is 16 residues long. Between the trimmed V and J ends, which lost 3 bases and 3 bases, there was a span of 15 bases. Germline V gives CDR1 LNHDA, CDR2 SQIVND (reference sequence). This CDR3 is CASSMGQGTGYNEQFF. The DNA of the CDR3 is TGTGCCAGTAGTATGGGGCAGGGGACGGGCTACAATGAGCAGTTCTTC.

The chain has TRBV2 and TRBJ1-4; perhaps TRBD1 as D (6 bases). The CDR3 has 14 amino acids. V lost 3 bases, J lost 8 bases, and 13 bases lay in between. Germline loops: CDR1 SNHLY, CDR2 FYNNEI. The CDR3 DNA follows: TGTGCCAGCAGTGATGCAGGGAGGGGGGAAAAACTGTTTTTT. Protein sequence: CASSDAGRGEKLFF. The full variable domain, its missing parts supplied by reference TRBV2 and TRBJ1-4, is EPEVTQTPSHQVTQMGQEVILRCVPISNHLYFYWYRQILGQKVEFLVSFYNNEISEKSEIFDDQFSVERPDGSNFTLKIRSTKLEDSAMYFCASSDAGRGEKLFFGSGTQLSVL.

V and J are TRBV9 and TRBJ2-4, with TRBD2 matching 9 bases. V shed 2 bases, J shed 4 bases, and the junction held 7 bases outside the gene matches. CDR1 and CDR2 from the germline V gene are SGDLS and YYNGEE. CDR3 length: 16 residues. The CDR3 bases are TGTGCCAGCAGCGTTGGCAGACTAGCGGTTAAAAACATTCAGTACTTC. Translation gives CASSVGRLAVKNIQYF. Using reference TRBV9 and TRBJ2-4 for the parts outside the CDR3, the full variable domain is DSGVTQTPKHLITATGQRVTLRCSPRSGDLSVYWYQQSLDQGLQFLIQYYNGEERAKGNILERFSAQQFPDLHSELNLSSLELGDSALYFCASSVGRLAVKNIQYFGAGTRLSVL.

V is TRBV28 and J is TRBJ2-7; D remains ambiguous. This CDR3 is 13 amino acids long. The germline CDR1 and CDR2 sequences are MDHEN and SYDVKM. Trimming left V 2 bases short and J 3 bases short, with 8 bases between. The CDR3, as DNA: TGTGCCAGCAGTTTAAGCCCGAACTACGAGCAGTACTTC. The encoded protein is CASSLSPNYEQYF. The full variable domain, rest sourced from reference TRBV28 and TRBJ2-7, is DVKVTQSSRYLVKRTGEKVFLECVQDMDHENMFWYRQDPGLGLRLIYFSYDVKMKEKGDIPEGYSVSREKKERFSLILESASTNQTSMYLCASSLSPNYEQYFGPGTRLTVT.

J is TRBJ2-7 and V is TRBV5-6; D might be TRBD2 (6 bases). This CDR3 comprises 16 residues. The germline gives CDR1 SGHDT, CDR2 YYEEEE. V gave up 1 base and J gave up 11 bases, with 25 bases separating them. The CDR3 coding sequence is TGTGCCAGCAGCTTGTATTCCGTAGGCCCTGCGGGACTGGAGTACGTC. Translating gives CASSLYSVGPAGLEYV.

J is TRBJ1-1 and V is TRBV5-1, with a tentative D call TRBD1 (6 bases). V lost 3 bases to trimming and J lost 5 bases, with 17 bases between them. CDR3 size: 15 residues. CDR1 is SGHRS, CDR2 YFSETQ, per germline. The CDR3 DNA sequence: TGCGCCAGCAGCTCATTTAGAGGGGGAAATACTGAAGCTTTCTTT. It translates to CASSSFRGGNTEAFF.

This clone was detected once. The rearrangement links TRBV18 to TRBJ2-3, with 9 bases that match TRBD1. CDR3 length: 17 amino acids. The J segment lost 5 bases and the V segment lost 3 bases, leaving 12 bases of the junction unmatched. The germline V gene has CDR1 KGHSH and CDR2 LQKENI. Here the CDR3 DNA reads TGTGCCAGCTCACCGTTCGCACAGGGGGCGACCCTAGATACGCAGTATTTT. It specifies CASSPFAQGATLDTQYF.

V gene TRBV5-4 combines with J gene TRBJ2-1, with 8 bases matching TRBD2. The CDR3 runs to 15 residues. The V gene's germline CDR1 is SGHNT and CDR2 YYREEE (reference sequence). Germline trimming cut 0 bases from V and 5 bases from J; bases unmatched to any gene: 4. This CDR3 reads CASSLGLAINNEQFF. CDR3 coding DNA: TGTGCCAGCAGCTTGGGACTAGCGATTAACAATGAGCAGTTCTTC. Supplemented by reference TRBV5-4 and TRBJ2-1, the full variable domain reads ETGVTQSPTHLIKTRGQQVTLRCSSQSGHNTVSWYQQALGQGPQFIFQYYREEENGRGNFPPRFSGLQFPNYSSELNVNALELDDSALYLCASSLGLAINNEQFFGPGTRLTVL.

This chain connects TRBV7-9 to TRBJ2-3, with TRBD2 matching 11 bases. Germline V gene lookup returns CDR1 SEHNR and CDR2 FQNEAQ (reference sequence). J gave up 2 bases and V 3 bases, and 4 bases lay outside the gene matches. The CDR3 contains 16 residues. The chain's CDR3 is CASSFLSGRDTDTQYF. The CDR3 DNA reads TGTGCCAGCAGCTTCCTTAGCGGGAGGGACACAGATACGCAGTATTTT.

This chain connects TRBV19 to TRBJ2-1; a weak D match, TRBD1 (6 bases). In germline, CDR1 is LNHDA, CDR2 SQIVND (reference sequence). Trimming shortened V by 11 bases and J by 7 bases, and 21 bases separated the two germline ends. The length of the CDR3 is 14 residues. Written as DNA, the CDR3 is TGTGCCCACAACCGGGACACCCGCTGTAATGAGCAGTTCTTC. It yields the protein CAHNRDTRCNEQFF.

This clone was observed a single time. The V gene is TRBV7-9, the J gene TRBJ1-5, with no clear D. Trimming shortened V by 1 base and J by 7 bases, and 8 bases separated the two germline ends. This CDR3 spans 13 amino acids. Germline values: CDR1 SEHNR, CDR2 FQNEAQ (reference sequence). The CDR3 reads CASSLGEAQPQHF. As DNA, the CDR3 is TGTGCCAGCAGCTTAGGGGAGGCCCAGCCCCAGCATTTT.

Written as DNA, the CDR3 is TGTGCCAGCAGCATCGGGACAGGGGCCTATGGCTACACCTTC. Translating it yields CASSIGTGAYGYTF. The chain combines TRBV5-4 with TRBJ1-2; 10 bases are a match to TRBD1. The CDR3 is 14 amino acids. Germline CDR1 SGHNT, CDR2 YYREEE (reference sequence). V shed 4 bases and J 4 bases; nucleotides not matched to a gene: 4. The full variable domain, in which reference TRBV5-4 and TRBJ1-2 provide the parts outside the CDR3, is ETGVTQSPTHLIKTRGQQVTLRCSSQSGHNTVSWYQQALGQGPQFIFQYYREEENGRGNFPPRFSGLQFPNYSSELNVNALELDDSALYLCASSIGTGAYGYTFGSGTRLTVV.

The CDR3: CASSPFTDNSPLHF. In DNA, the CDR3 is TGTGCCAGCTCACCATTTACGGATAATTCACCCCTCCACTTT. This chain joins TRBV18 and TRBJ1-6; D is unclear. This CDR3 comprises 14 residues. Germline V lookup: CDR1 KGHSH, CDR2 LQKENI. Trimming left V 2 bases short and J 5 bases short, with 7 bases between.

The chain couples TRBV7-2 to TRBJ2-3; 9 bases are shared with TRBD2. The length of the CDR3 is 16 residues. J was trimmed by 2 bases and V by 5 bases; bases with no gene match: 8. Germline V gene data show CDR1 as SGHTA and CDR2 as FQGNSA. The CDR3 protein is CASSTLAGEFTDTQYF. For the CDR3, the DNA is TGTGCCAGCAGCACCTTAGCGGGAGAGTTCACAGATACGCAGTATTTT.

This clone was recorded only once. The V gene is TRBV4-2, the J gene TRBJ2-1, with 8 bases identical to TRBD2. Trimming cost V 4 bases and J 8 bases; bases outside gene matches: 13. Per the germline V gene, CDR1 is LGHNA and CDR2 is YNFKEQ. The CDR3 runs 16 residues. CDR3 DNA: TGTGCCAGCAGCCCCCTTTTGCGGGAGGTTGTCGATGAGCAGTTCTTC. Translating it yields CASSPLLREVVDEQFF.